Listed below are T cell receptor beta chains from one sample, sequenced in a study of shared clonotypes between healthy human individuals. Sequencing was performed with immunoSEQ multiplex PCR; in TCRdb, only in-frame clones are kept and a portion is missing. The sample consists of approximately 740,000 clones, about 91% of them appearing once. The source material was naive CD8+ T cells sorted from blood. These receptor sequences come from a man aged 25 to 40 in good health. CDR3s include the opening cysteine and the closing phenylalanine or tryptophan. The D gene is left open where the match is weak. Some rows have no size entry. The others give once, few or many, or a class for an expanded clone.

TRBJ2-7 | once | - | TRBV5-1 | TGCGCCAGCAGCTTGGCCGGGACGGCACCCTACGAGCAGTACTTC | CASSLAGTAPYEQYF
TRBJ2-7 | - | - | TRBV9 | TGTGCCAGCAGCCTAGGCGGGGTCTCCTACGAGCAGTACTTC | CASSLGGVSYEQYF
TRBJ2-3 | - | - | TRBV21-1 | TGTGCCAGCAGCAAACCAGTGGGGCCCGCCATCAATACGCAGTATTTT | CASSKPVGPAINTQYF
TRBJ2-5 | once | TRBD1 | TRBV28 | TGTGCCAGCAGTTTAATTTGGGACAGGGAGCGTGAGACCCAGTACTTC | CASSLIWDRERETQYF
TRBJ2-3 | - | - | TRBV29-1 | TGCAGCGTCCACAAAGCAGATACGCAGTATTTT | CSVHKADTQYF
TRBJ1-3 | - | - | TRBV7-9 | TGTGCCAGCAGCCTCCCCGGGCAGGGAGGAAACACCATATATTTT | CASSLPGQGGNTIYF
TRBJ2-7 | - | - | TRBV10-3 | TGTGCCACCCAATCCGGAATCTCCTACGAGCAGTACTTC | CATQSGISYEQYF
TRBJ2-7 | - | - | TRBV7-9 | TGTGCCAGCACCCCGAGGGCTCCCTACGAGCAGTACTTC | CASTPRAPYEQYF
TRBJ2-1 | - | - | TRBV28 | TGTGCCAGCAGTCCTCGCGAGGGGCGGCCTTCCAACAATGAGCAGTTCTTC | CASSPREGRPSNNEQFF
TRBJ2-7 | - | TRBD2 | TRBV27 | TGTGCCAGCAAGGGACTAGCAAACGAGCAGTACTTC | CASKGLANEQYF
TRBJ2-3 | - | TRBD2 | TRBV11-3 | TGTGCCAGCAGCTTGAGGACTAGCGGGAACACAGATACGCAGTATTTT | CASSLRTSGNTDTQYF
TRBJ2-3 | - | - | TRBV29-1 | TGCAGCGTTGAACGCTCGGACAGTCCCATCGATACGCAGTATTTT | CSVERSDSPIDTQYF
TRBJ2-7 | once | - | TRBV21-1 | TGTGCCAGCACCCAGAGGGGGGACAGTTCCTACGAGCAGTACTTC | CASTQRGDSSYEQYF
TRBJ2-7 | - | - | TRBV9 | TGTGCCAGCAGCGCCACACCTGGAGGTAGCTACGAGCAGTACTTC | CASSATPGGSYEQYF
TRBJ2-1 | few | TRBD2 | TRBV7-9 | TGTGCCAGCAGCCAGCCGGGACTAGCCGGGGCCAATGAGCAGTTCTTC | CASSQPGLAGANEQFF
TRBJ2-7 | - | - | TRBV7-9 | TGTGCCAGCAGCTTATCCACGATCCCCTACGAGCAGTACTTC | CASSLSTIPYEQYF
TRBJ2-7 | - | TRBD2 | TRBV27 | TGTGCCAGCAGTTTAGGACTAGCGGGAGGCCCCTCCCCCTACGAGCAGTACTTC | CASSLGLAGGPSPYEQYF
TRBJ2-7 | - | - | TRBV29-1 | TGCAGCGTTGGCGGGCAGGCCTACGAGCAGTACTTC | CSVGGQAYEQYF
TRBJ2-1 | - | - | TRBV5-8 | TGTGCCAGCCCCGGGGCAGTCGAGCAGTTCTTC | CASPGAVEQFF
TRBJ2-7 | - | - | TRBV11-3 | TGTGCCAGCAGTGGAGGGACAGTGGGCGAGCAGTACTTC | CASSGGTVGEQYF
TRBJ1-4 | - | - | TRBV2 | TGTGCCAGCAGCCCGACAGTCGCAACTAATGAAAAACTGTTTTTT | CASSPTVATNEKLFF
TRBJ2-3 | - | - | TRBV29-1 | TGCAGCGTTGAAGTACCGTCGACCCTCACAGATACGCAGTATTTT | CSVEVPSTLTDTQYF
TRBJ2-3 | - | - | TRBV7-2 | TGTGCCAGCAGCTTAGATTCCGGAGGGACAGATACGCAGTATTTT | CASSLDSGGTDTQYF
TRBJ1-1 | - | - | TRBV6-5 | TGTGCCAGCGACGGGGGTACTGAAGCTTTCTTT | CASDGGTEAFF
TRBJ2-1 | - | TRBD2 | TRBV9 | TGTGCCAGCAGCACCGCTAGCGGAGGATCCTACAATGAGCAGTTCTTC | CASSTASGGSYNEQFF
TRBJ1-1 | - | - | TRBV6-5 | TGTGCCAGCAGTTACTCTCTGGAGAGCAACACTGAAGCTTTCTTT | CASSYSLESNTEAFF
TRBJ2-5 | - | TRBD1 | TRBV7-9 | TGTGCCAGCAGCAACCCTTTTACAGGGGAAGAGACCCAGTACTTC | CASSNPFTGEETQYF
TRBJ2-1 | - | TRBD2 | TRBV29-1 | TGCAGCGTTGAAGGGCTAGCGGGAGAGGGGCGGGATGAGCAGTTCTTC | CSVEGLAGEGRDEQFF
TRBJ1-5 | - | - | TRBV10-3 | TGTGCCATCAGTGAGTCGGCAGGAGGGCATCAGCCCCAGCATTTT | CAISESAGGHQPQHF
TRBJ1-4 | - | TRBD1 | TRBV7-9 | TGTGCCAGCAGCTCTGTCGGGACAGCTAATGAAAAACTGTTTTTT | CASSSVGTANEKLFF
TRBJ2-3 | - | TRBD1 | TRBV4-1 | TGCGCCAGCAGCCTCCCCGGGACAGGGTTCCCAGATACGCAGTATTTT | CASSLPGTGFPDTQYF
TRBJ2-7 | - | TRBD2 | TRBV7-9 | TGTGCCAGCAGCTCTAGCGGGGACTGGTGGGAGCAGTACTTC | CASSSSGDWWEQYF
TRBJ2-2 | - | - | TRBV10-3 | TGTGCCATCAGTGATATAACCGGGGAGCTGTTTTTT | CAISDITGELFF
TRBJ1-1 | - | - | TRBV15 | TGTGCCACCAGCAGATCCGACGGGAACACTGAAGCTTTCTTT | CATSRSDGNTEAFF
TRBJ2-1 | - | - | TRBV5-6 | TGTGCCAGCAGCCCAAAGACTACTGCGGGAAGAAGGGATGAGCAGTTCTTC | CASSPKTTAGRRDEQFF
TRBJ2-5 | once | TRBD1 | TRBV6-1 | TGTGCCAGCAGTGAAAGGGACAGAGAGACCCAGTACTTC | CASSERDRETQYF
TRBJ1-2 | - | TRBD1 | TRBV6-5 | TGTGCCAGCAACTCAGGGGGGGGCGATGGCTACACCTTC | CASNSGGGDGYTF
TRBJ2-6 | - | - | TRBV6-1 | TGTGCCAGCAGTGCCCGTAGTAGAGGGGTACGTGATGGGGCCAACGTCCTGACTTTC | CASSARSRGVRDGANVLTF
TRBJ2-3 | - | TRBD2 | TRBV10-2 | TGCGCCAGCAGGGACCGAGCGGGGTTTCGCACAGATACGCAGTATTTT | CASRDRAGFRTDTQYF
TRBJ1-3 | once | - | TRBV5-6 | TGTGCCAGCAGCTTTTTTGGAAACACCATATATTTT | CASSFFGNTIYF
TRBJ2-1 | once | - | TRBV29-1 | TGCAGCGTTGATACCTTCAGGTACGGGGAGCAGTTCTTC | CSVDTFRYGEQFF
TRBJ2-1 | - | TRBD2 | TRBV28 | TGTGCCAGCAGTCTCCCCGGAGCGGGAGCGCTCCCCTACAATGAGCAGTTCTTC | CASSLPGAGALPYNEQFF
TRBJ2-3 | - | - | TRBV27 | TGTGCCAGCAGTTCTAGTTCTAATACGCAGTATTTT | CASSSSSNTQYF
TRBJ1-5 | - | - | TRBV7-9 | TGTGCCAGCAGCTCCTCGATTTTCGGAAGCAATCAGCCCCAGCATTTT | CASSSSIFGSNQPQHF
TRBJ2-5 | - | - | TRBV7-2 | TGTGCCAGCAGCTTGCGACAGGCCCGCGAAGAGACCCAGTACTTC | CASSLRQAREETQYF
TRBJ2-1 | - | TRBD2 | TRBV27 | TGTGCCAGCAGTCCCGAGCGGGAGGTATACAATGAGCAGTTCTTC | CASSPEREVYNEQFF
TRBJ2-7 | - | - | TRBV11-2 | TGTGCCAGCAGCTTAGTCAACGAGCAGTACTTC | CASSLVNEQYF